These 10 T cell receptor beta chains were all obtained from the same sample, sequenced in a study of CD8+CD57+ T cells in acquired aplastic anemia (dated by TCRdb to the late 2010s). The instrument given in TCRdb is Illumina HiSeq 2000. Genomic DNA was used as template for profiling of TCR beta VDJ combinations and CDR3 sequences. Starting from the raw public reads, TCRdb applied fastp trimming at Q25, assembled clones with MiXCR and retained in-frame beta chains. All rows with the same CDR3 protein become a single entry with the most common DNA and genes. Within this sample are 200,000 or so distinct CDR3 sequences, with about 60% of them counted one time only. The ten most abundant clones make up around 60% of the sample. Patients chosen for sequencing had shown expansion of CD8+CD57+ cells by flow cytometry. Sequenced: sorted CD4+, CD8+, or CD8+CD57+ T cells (not recorded which) from PBMCs. These receptors were collected from a human donor with aplastic anemia.

Details on this clonotype: Possible read error: a much larger clone is one base away. This chain uses TRBV4-2 with TRBJ1-2, with 7 bases matching TRBD1. The CDR3 is 13 amino acids. Germline V gives CDR1 LGHNA, CDR2 YNFKEQ. CDR3 region: CASSQVRQGGCTF. In DNA form, the CDR3 reads TGTGCCAGCAGCCAAGTTCGACAGGGAGGCTGCACCTTC.

The V call is TRBV24-1, the J call TRBJ2-3; TRBD2 aligns across 7 bases. The CDR3 totals 18 residues. Per the germline V gene, CDR1 is KGHDR and CDR2 is SFDVKD. V shed 4 bases and J 4 bases; nucleotides not matched to a gene: 16. CDR3 in amino acids: CATSDPLGGSHDADTQYF. CDR3 nucleotides: TGTGCCACCAGTGACCCCCTGGGCGGGAGTCATGACGCAGATACGCAGTATTTT.

The gene calls are TRBV6-5 and TRBJ1-2; D unresolved. The length of the CDR3 is 14 residues. V lost 7 bases and J 4 bases, leaving 16 bases between the germline ends. The germline CDR1 and CDR2 sequences are MNHEY and SVGAGI. CDR3 bases: TGTGCCAGCATCCCCGCCGAGAGGGCCTATGGCTACACCTTC. It translates to CASIPAERAYGYTF.

CDR3 region: CASSVGSGTYNEQFF. The CDR3 DNA follows: TGTGCCAGCAGCGTAGGTAGCGGAACGTACAATGAGCAGTTCTTC. The genes are TRBV9 and TRBJ2-1; D perhaps matches TRBD2 (6 bases). The CDR3 has 15 residues. V was pared by 0 bases and J by 4 bases, with 11 bases between. Germline loops: CDR1 SGDLS, CDR2 YYNGEE. Full variable domain (outside the CDR3, taken from reference TRBV9 and TRBJ2-1): DSGVTQTPKHLITATGQRVTLRCSPRSGDLSVYWYQQSLDQGLQFLIQYYNGEERAKGNILERFSAQQFPDLHSELNLSSLELGDSALYFCASSVGSGTYNEQFFGPGTRLTVL.

The chain combines TRBV24-1 with TRBJ2-3; no clear D. There are 15 residues in the CDR3. V dropped 3 bases and J dropped 5 bases, with 14 bases sitting between them. Germline CDR1 is KGHDR and CDR2 is SFDVKD. The CDR3 DNA is TGTGCCACCAGTGATCCCGGTAGTCCGGTAGATACGCAGTATTTT. This translates into CATSDPGSPVDTQYF.

The V gene is TRBV15, the J gene TRBJ2-5; a weak D match, TRBD2 (6 bases). The germline V gene has CDR1 LNHNV and CDR2 YYDKDF (reference sequence). Deletions cut 4 bases from V and 3 bases from J, with 12 bases between. The CDR3 is 14 residues long. For the CDR3, the DNA is TGTGCCACCAGCATTGGGGGGTTAGAAGAGACCCAGTACTTC. It encodes CATSIGGLEETQYF.

The rearrangement uses TRBV29-1 and TRBJ2-5; tentatively, D is TRBD1 (6 bases). Per germline, CDR1 SQVTM and CDR2 ANQGSEA. Trimming shortened V by 5 bases and J by 5 bases, and 15 bases separated the two germline ends. The CDR3 is 13 amino acids. The CDR3 DNA reads as TGCAGCGTTTCGGACAGCTTAGGGGAGACCCAGTACTTC. It translates to CSVSDSLGETQYF. The full variable domain, rest sourced from reference TRBV29-1 and TRBJ2-5, is SAVISQKPSRDICQRGTSLTIQCQVDSQVTMMFWYRQQPGQSLTLIATANQGSEATYESGFVIDKFPISRPNLTFSTLTVSNMSPEDSSIYLCSVSDSLGETQYFGPGTRLLVL.

The chain has TRBV28 and TRBJ2-3; D is ambiguous. The CDR3 covers 14 residues. Germline-derived CDR1 and CDR2 are MDHEN and SYDVKM. Trimming stripped 2 bases from V and 6 bases from J, with 12 bases between. This CDR3 is CASSLIGLGDTQYF. CDR3 bases: TGTGCCAGCAGTTTAATAGGGCTGGGGGATACGCAGTATTTT.

This clonotype was observed a handful of times. The chain carries TRBV10-3 and TRBJ2-1; TRBD2 matches 8 bases. This CDR3 comprises 16 residues. J gave up 5 bases and V 0 bases, and 6 bases lay outside the gene matches. Germline lookup yields CDR1 ENHRY and CDR2 SYGVKD. The CDR3 protein is CAISESWTSRDNEQFF. CDR3 sequence (DNA): TGTGCCATCAGTGAGTCGTGGACTAGCCGCGACAATGAGCAGTTCTTC.

The rearrangement joins TRBV29-1 to TRBJ2-7; 7 nucleotides agree with TRBD2. CDR1 SQVTM and CDR2 ANQGSEA come from the germline V gene. The CDR3 sequence is 14 residues long. V was pared by 8 bases and J by 2 bases, with 12 bases of the junction left unmatched. This chain's CDR3 is CSSGAGVTTYEQYF. Here the CDR3 DNA reads TGCAGCAGTGGGGCGGGGGTAACCACCTACGAGCAGTACTTC.